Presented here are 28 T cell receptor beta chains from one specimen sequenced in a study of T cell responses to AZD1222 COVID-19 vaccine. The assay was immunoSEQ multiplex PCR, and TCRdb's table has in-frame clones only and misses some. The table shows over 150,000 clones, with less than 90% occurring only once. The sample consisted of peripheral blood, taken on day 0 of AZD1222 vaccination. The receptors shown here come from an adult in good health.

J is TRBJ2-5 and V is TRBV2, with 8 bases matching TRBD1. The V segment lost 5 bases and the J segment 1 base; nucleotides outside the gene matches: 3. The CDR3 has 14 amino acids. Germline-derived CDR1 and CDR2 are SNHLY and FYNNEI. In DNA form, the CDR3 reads TGTGCCAGCAGTAGGGACAGGAGCCAAGAGACCCAGTACTTC. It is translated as CASSRDRSQETQYF.

The CDR3 nucleotides are TGTGCCAGCAGCCGAGGACAGATTGAAGCTTTCTTT. Amino acids: CASSRGQIEAFF. The chain combines TRBV5-6 with TRBJ1-1; tentative D call: TRBD1 (6 bases). Germline-derived CDR1 and CDR2 are SGHDT and YYEEEE. This CDR3 contains 12 residues. V was clipped by 4 bases and J by 7 bases, with 11 bases between them.

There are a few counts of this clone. The CDR3 nucleotides read TGCGCCAGCAGCTCCGACAACACCATATATTTT. It translates to CASSSDNTIYF. This rearrangement joins TRBV5-1 to TRBJ1-3; D is ambiguous. V lost 3 bases to trimming and J lost 7 bases, with 5 bases between them. The germline V gene has CDR1 SGHRS and CDR2 YFSETQ. CDR3 size: 11 residues.

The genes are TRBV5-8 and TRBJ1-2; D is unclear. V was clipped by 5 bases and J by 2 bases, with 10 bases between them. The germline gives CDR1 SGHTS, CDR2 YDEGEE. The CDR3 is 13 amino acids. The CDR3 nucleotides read TGTGCCAGCAGTGCGAGTTGGAACTATGGCTACACCTTC. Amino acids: CASSASWNYGYTF.

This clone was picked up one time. DNA for the CDR3: TGTGCCACCAGCAACCTCGACCCCAATCAGCCCCAGCATTTT. This translates into CATSNLDPNQPQHF. The J gene is TRBJ1-5, the V gene TRBV15; D ambiguous. The ends were cut back, 4 bases at V and 3 bases at J, with 10 bases in the middle. This CDR3 contains 14 residues. Germline lookup yields CDR1 LNHNV and CDR2 YYDKDF (reference sequence).

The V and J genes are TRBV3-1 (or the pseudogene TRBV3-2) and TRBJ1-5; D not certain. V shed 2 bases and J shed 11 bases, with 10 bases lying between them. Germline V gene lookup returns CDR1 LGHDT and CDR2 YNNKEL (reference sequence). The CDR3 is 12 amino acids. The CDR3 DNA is TGTGCCAGCAGCCAATCGGGGAGGTCCCAGCATTTT. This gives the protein CASSQSGRSQHF.

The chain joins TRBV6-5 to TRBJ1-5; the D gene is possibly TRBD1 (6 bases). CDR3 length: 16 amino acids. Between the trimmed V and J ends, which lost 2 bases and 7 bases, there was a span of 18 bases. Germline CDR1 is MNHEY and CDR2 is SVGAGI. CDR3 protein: CASSYQFQGKGQPQHF. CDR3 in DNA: TGTGCCAGCAGTTACCAATTTCAGGGGAAGGGGCAGCCCCAGCATTTT.

CDR3 DNA sequence: TGCGCCAGCAGCCATTCAGGCTCGGGGTTCTACGAGCAGTACTTC. It yields the protein CASSHSGSGFYEQYF. This rearrangement joins TRBV4-1 to TRBJ2-7; D possibly corresponds to TRBD2 (5 bases). Per the germline V gene, CDR1 is MGHRA and CDR2 is YSYEKL. V dropped 3 bases and J dropped 3 bases, with 15 bases sitting between them. The CDR3 loop spans 15 amino acids.

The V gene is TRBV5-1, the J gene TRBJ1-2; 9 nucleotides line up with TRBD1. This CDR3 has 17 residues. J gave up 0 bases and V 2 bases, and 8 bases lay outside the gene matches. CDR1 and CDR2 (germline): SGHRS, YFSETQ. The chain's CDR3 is CASSLNRDRVTNYGYTF. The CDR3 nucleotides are TGCGCCAGCAGCTTAAACCGGGACAGGGTGACTAACTATGGCTACACCTTC.

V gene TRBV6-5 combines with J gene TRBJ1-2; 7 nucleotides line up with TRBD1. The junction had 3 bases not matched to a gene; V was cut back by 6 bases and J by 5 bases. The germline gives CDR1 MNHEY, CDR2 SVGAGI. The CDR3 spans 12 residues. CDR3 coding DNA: TGTGCCAGCAGGGGACAGCTTTATGGCTACACCTTC. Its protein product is CASRGQLYGYTF.

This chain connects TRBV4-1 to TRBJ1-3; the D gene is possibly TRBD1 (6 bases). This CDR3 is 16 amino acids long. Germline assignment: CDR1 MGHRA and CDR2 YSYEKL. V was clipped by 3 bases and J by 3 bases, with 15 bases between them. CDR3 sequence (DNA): TGCGCCAGCAGCCAGGGACTCACAGGGAGTGGAAACACCATATATTTT. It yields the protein CASSQGLTGSGNTIYF.

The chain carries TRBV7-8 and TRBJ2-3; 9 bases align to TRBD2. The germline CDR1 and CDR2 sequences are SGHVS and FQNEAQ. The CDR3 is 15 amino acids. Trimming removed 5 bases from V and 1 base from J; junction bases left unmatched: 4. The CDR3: CASSQRGAGTDTQYF. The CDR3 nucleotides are TGTGCCAGCAGCCAGCGGGGGGCCGGCACAGATACGCAGTATTTT.

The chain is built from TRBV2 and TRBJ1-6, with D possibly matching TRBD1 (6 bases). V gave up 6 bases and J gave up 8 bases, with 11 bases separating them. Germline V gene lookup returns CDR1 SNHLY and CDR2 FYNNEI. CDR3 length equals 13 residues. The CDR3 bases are TGTGCCAGCAGGCTACGACAGGATTCACCCCTCCACTTT. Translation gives CASRLRQDSPLHF. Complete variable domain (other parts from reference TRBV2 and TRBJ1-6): EPEVTQTPSHQVTQMGQEVILRCVPISNHLYFYWYRQILGQKVEFLVSFYNNEISEKSEIFDDQFSVERPDGSNFTLKIRSTKLEDSAMYFCASRLRQDSPLHFGNGTRLTVT.

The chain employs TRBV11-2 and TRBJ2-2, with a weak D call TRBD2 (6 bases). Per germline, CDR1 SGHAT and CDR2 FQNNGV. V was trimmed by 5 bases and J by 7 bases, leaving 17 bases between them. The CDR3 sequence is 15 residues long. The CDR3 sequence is CASSKRAGRDGELFF. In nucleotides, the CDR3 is TGTGCCAGCAGCAAACGGGCAGGGCGGGACGGGGAGCTGTTTTTT.

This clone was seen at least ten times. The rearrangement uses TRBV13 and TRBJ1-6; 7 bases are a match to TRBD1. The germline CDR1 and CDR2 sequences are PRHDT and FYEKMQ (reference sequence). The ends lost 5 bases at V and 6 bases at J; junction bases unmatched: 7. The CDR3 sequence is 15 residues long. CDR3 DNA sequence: TGTGCCAGCAGCCGATACAGGGGCGCTAATTCACCCCTCCACTTT. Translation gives CASSRYRGANSPLHF.

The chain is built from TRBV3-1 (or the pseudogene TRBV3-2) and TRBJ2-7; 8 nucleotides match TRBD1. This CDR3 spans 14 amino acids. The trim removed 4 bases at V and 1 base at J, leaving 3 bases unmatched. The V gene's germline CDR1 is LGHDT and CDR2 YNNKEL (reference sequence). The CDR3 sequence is CASSPTGGSYEQYF. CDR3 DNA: TGTGCCAGCAGCCCTACAGGGGGGTCCTACGAGCAGTACTTC.

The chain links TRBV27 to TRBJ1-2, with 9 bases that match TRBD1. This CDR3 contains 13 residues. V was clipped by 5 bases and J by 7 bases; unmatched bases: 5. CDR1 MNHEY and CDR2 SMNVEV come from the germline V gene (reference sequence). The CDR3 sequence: CASSPWTGVGYTF. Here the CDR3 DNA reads TGTGCCAGCAGTCCTTGGACAGGGGTTGGCTACACCTTC.

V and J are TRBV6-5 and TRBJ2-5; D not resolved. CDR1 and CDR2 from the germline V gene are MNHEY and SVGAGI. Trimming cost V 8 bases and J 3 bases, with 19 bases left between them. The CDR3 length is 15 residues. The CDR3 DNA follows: TGTGCCAGCCTATACTCCCCCTATCTTAAAGAGACCCAGTACTTC. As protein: CASLYSPYLKETQYF.

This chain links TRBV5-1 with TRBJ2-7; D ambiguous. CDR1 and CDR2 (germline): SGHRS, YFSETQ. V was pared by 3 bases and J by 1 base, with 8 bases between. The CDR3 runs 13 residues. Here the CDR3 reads CASSSDGSYEQYF. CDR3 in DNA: TGCGCCAGCAGCTCAGACGGATCCTACGAGCAGTACTTC.

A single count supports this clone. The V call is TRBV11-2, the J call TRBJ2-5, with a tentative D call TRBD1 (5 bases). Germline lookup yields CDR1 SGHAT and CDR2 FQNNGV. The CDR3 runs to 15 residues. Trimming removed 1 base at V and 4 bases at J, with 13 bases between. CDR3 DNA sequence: TGTGCCAGCAGCTTAGTAAGGTTTCAGGGAGAGACCCAGTACTTC. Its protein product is CASSLVRFQGETQYF.

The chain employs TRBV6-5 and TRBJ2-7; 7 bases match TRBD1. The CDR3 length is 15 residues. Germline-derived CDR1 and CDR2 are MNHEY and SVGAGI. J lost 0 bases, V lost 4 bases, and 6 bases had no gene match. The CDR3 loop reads CASSSGQRTSYEQYF. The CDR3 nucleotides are TGTGCCAGCAGTTCGGGACAGCGTACCTCCTACGAGCAGTACTTC.

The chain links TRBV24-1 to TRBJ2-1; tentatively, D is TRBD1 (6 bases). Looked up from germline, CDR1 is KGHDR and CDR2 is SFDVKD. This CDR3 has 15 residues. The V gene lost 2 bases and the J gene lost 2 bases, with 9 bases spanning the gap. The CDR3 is CATSDSGTPYNEQFF. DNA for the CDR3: TGTGCCACCAGTGATTCAGGGACACCCTACAATGAGCAGTTCTTC.

The CDR3 loop is CASSWTGHQPQHF. CDR3 bases: TGTGCCAGCAGTTGGACAGGGCATCAGCCCCAGCATTTT. The V and J genes are TRBV27 and TRBJ1-5, with 8 bases fitting TRBD1. In germline, CDR1 is MNHEY, CDR2 SMNVEV (reference sequence). Losses at the gene ends were 4 bases for V and 5 bases for J; bases not matched to a gene: 1. The CDR3 is 13 amino acids.

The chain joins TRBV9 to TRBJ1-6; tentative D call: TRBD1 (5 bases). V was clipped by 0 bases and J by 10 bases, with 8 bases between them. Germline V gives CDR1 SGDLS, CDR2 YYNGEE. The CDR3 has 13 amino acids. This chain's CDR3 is CASSVGWDSPLHF. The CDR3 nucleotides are TGTGCCAGCAGCGTAGGATGGGACTCACCCCTCCACTTT.

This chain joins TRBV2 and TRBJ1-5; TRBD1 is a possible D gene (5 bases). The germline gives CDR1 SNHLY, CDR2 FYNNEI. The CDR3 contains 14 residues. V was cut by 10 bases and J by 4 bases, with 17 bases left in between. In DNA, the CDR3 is TGTGCCACCACGGCGGGGCAGGGTAATCAGCCCCAGCATTTT. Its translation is CATTAGQGNQPQHF.

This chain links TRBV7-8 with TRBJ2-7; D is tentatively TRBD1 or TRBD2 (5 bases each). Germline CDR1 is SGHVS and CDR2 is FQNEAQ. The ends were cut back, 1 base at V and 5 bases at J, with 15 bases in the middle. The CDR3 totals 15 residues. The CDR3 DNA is TGTGCCAGCAGCTTAGGATTCCGGGGCGGCGACGAGCAGTACTTC. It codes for CASSLGFRGGDEQYF.

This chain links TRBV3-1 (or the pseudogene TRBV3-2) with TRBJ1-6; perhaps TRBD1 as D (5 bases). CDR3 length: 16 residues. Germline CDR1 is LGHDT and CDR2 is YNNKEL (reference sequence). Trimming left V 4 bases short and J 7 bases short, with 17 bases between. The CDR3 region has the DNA TGTGCCAGCAGCCTCGGGACTATATCATCCAATTCACCCCTCCACTTT. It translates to CASSLGTISSNSPLHF.

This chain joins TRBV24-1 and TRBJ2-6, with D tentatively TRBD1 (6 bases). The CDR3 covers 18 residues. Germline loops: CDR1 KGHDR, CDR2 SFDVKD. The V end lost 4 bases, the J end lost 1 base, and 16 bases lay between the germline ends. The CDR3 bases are TGTGCCACCAGTGAATCAGGGGTCCTAATTTCTGGGGCCAACGTCCTGACTTTC. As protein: CATSESGVLISGANVLTF.